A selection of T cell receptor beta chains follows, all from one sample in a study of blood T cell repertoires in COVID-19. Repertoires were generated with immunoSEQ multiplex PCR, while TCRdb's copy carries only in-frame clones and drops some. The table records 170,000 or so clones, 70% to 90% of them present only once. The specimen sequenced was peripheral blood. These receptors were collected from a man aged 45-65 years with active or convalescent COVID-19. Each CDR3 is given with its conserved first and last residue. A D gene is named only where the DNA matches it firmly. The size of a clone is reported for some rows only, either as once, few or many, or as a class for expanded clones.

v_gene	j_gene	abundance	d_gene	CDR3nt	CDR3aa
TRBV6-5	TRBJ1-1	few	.	TGTGCCAGTACCCGGGGGGACCGAGGCACTGAAGCTTTCTTT	CASTRGDRGTEAFF
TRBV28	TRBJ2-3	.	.	TGTGCCAGCAGTTTACCGCAGAGGTCTGGCCGGTATTTT	CASSLPQRSGRYF
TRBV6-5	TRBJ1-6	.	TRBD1	TGTGCCAGCAGTTACGCTGGACAGGGGAATTCACCCCTCCACTTT	CASSYAGQGNSPLHF
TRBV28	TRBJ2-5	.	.	TGTGCCAGCAGTTCCCGGTTTAGGTCCGGAAGGGGGCAAGAGACCCAGTACTTC	CASSSRFRSGRGQETQYF
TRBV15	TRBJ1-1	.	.	TGTGCCACCAGCAGAACCGGGGGCACTGAAGCTTTCTTT	CATSRTGGTEAFF
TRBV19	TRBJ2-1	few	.	TGTGCCAGTAGTATAGTGGGCGGGATCTCCTACAATGAGCAGTTCTTC	CASSIVGGISYNEQFF
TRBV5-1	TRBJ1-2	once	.	TGCGCCAGCAGCTTTGGCGGGACTAACTATGGCTACACCTTC	CASSFGGTNYGYTF
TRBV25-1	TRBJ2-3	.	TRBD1	TGTGCCAGCAGTGAATTGGGGACAGGGGTTCGGACAGATACGCAGTATTTT	CASSELGTGVRTDTQYF
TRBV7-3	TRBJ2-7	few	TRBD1	TGTGCCAGCAGCCTGGGACAGTTGGACGAGCAGTACTTC	CASSLGQLDEQYF
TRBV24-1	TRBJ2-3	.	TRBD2	TGTGCCACCAGTGGAGTAGCGGGGGGAGCATCGTCGGCAGATACGCAGTATTTT	CATSGVAGGASSADTQYF
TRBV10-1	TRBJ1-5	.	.	TGCGCCAGCAGTAACGATAAGTCAGAGCCCCAGCATTTT	CASSNDKSEPQHF
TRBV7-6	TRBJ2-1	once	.	TGTGCCAGCAGCTTAGTGGACATCTACGAGCAGTTCTTC	CASSLVDIYEQFF
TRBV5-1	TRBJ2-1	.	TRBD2	TGCGCCCGCAGCTTGTTGACTCGCGGGGGGGCGGGCGATGAGCAGTTCTTC	CARSLLTRGGAGDEQFF